This TCR beta chain was identified in a study of T cell repertoires in cytomegalovirus infection. For the study at large: Through public TCR beta signatures, both CMV infection and matching HLA type were indicated.

This clonotype was found a few times. Its antigen is currently unknown. The junction does not match germline at one end; this may be a read error. General study results and limits: Dominating the ex vivo response were TCR beta clonotypes that were CMV-specific and HLA-C-restricted. Of the TCR beta families, the public ones yielded a cumulative frequency that identified carriers of CMV plus the relevant HLA.

CDR1 and CDR2 (germline): DFQATT, SNEGSKA (reference sequence). This CDR3 spans 11 amino acids. MiXCR, applied by TCRdb to the reads, yields one record per CDR3 protein. The sample consists of 740,000 or so distinct CDR3 sequences, 35% of them appearing once. The TCR comes from a human donor in good health (CMV status not recorded). Some clones in this sample may be carry-over from other donors' samples. The source material was PBMCs. This chain links TRBV20-1 with TRBJ2-1; D might be TRBD2 (6 bases). CDR3 region: CSARDSPEGVF. The CDR3 nucleotides read TGCAGTGCTAGAGATAGCCCGGAGGGAGTCTTC.